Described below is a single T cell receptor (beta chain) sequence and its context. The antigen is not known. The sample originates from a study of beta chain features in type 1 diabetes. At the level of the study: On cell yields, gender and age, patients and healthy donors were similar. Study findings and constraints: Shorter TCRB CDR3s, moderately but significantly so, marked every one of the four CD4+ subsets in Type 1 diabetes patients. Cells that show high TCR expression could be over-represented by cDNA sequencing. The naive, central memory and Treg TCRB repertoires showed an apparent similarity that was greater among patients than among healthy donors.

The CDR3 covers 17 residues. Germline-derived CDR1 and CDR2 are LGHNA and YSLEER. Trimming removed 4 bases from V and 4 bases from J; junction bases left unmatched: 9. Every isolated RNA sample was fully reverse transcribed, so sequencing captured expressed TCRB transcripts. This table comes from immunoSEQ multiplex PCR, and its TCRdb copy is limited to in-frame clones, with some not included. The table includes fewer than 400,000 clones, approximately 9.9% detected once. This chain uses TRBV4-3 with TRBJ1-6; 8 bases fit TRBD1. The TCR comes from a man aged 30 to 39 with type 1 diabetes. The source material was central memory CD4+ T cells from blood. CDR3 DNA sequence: TGCGCCAGCAGCCCCGGTGCAGGGGGCCAGTATAATTCACCCCTCCACTTT. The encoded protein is CASSPGAGGQYNSPLHF.